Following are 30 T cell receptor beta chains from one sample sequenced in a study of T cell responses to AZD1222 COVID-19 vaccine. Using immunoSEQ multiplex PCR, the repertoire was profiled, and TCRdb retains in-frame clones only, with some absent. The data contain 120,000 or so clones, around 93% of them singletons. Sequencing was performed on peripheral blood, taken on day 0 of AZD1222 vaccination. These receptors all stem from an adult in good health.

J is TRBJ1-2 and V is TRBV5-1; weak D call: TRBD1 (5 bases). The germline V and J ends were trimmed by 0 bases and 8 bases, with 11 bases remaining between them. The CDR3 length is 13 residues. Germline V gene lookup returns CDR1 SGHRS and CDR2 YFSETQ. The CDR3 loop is CASSLGGEGGYTF. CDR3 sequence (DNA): TGCGCCAGCAGCTTGGGAGGCGAGGGGGGCTACACCTTC.

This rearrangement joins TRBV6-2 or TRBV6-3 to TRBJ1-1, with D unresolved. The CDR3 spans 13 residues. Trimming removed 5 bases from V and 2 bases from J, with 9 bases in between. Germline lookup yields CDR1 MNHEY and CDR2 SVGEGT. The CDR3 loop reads CASSRAGNTEAFF. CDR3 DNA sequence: TGTGCCAGCAGTAGGGCGGGAAACACTGAAGCTTTCTTT.

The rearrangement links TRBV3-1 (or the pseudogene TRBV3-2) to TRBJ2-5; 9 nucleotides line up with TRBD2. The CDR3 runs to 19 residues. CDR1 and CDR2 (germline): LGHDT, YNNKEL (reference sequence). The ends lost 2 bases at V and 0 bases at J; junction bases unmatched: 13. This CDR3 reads CASSQRKGVSGGDQETQYF. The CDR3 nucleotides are TGTGCCAGCAGCCAAAGGAAAGGCGTTAGCGGGGGAGACCAAGAGACCCAGTACTTC.

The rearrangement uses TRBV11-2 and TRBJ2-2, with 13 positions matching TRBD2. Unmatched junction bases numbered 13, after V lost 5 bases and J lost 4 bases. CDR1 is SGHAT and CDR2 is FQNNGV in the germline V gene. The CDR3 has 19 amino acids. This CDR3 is CASSRAGTSGKGGTGELFF. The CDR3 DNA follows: TGTGCCAGCAGCCGGGCCGGGACTAGCGGGAAGGGGGGCACCGGGGAGCTGTTTTTT.

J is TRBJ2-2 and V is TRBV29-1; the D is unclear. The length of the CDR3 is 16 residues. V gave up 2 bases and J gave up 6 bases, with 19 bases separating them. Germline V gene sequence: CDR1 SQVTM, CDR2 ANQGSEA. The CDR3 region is CSVESGLGFNPGELFF. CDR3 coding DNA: TGCAGCGTTGAATCTGGCTTAGGGTTTAATCCCGGGGAGCTGTTTTTT.

As DNA, the CDR3 is TGTGCCAGCACCTGGGGGGGAACCACAGATACGCAGTATTTT. It is translated as CASTWGGTTDTQYF. V usage is TRBV7-2 and J usage is TRBJ2-3, with 7 bases lining up with TRBD2. CDR1 and CDR2 from the germline V gene are SGHTA and FQGNSA. The CDR3 loop spans 14 amino acids. The J segment lost 2 bases and the V segment lost 7 bases, leaving 6 bases of the junction unmatched.

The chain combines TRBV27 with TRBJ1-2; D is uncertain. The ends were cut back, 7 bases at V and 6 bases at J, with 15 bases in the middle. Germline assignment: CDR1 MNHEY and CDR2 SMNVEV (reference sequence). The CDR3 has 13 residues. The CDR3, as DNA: TGTGCCAGCACCTTTACGGGCGCAGATGGCTACACCTTC. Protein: CASTFTGADGYTF.

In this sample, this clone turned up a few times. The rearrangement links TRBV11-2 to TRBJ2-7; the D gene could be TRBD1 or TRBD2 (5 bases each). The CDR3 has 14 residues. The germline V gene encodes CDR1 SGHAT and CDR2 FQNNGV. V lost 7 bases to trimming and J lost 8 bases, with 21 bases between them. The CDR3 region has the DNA TGTGCCAGCACCGGGGACCTCCCCGGTTTTAAGCAGTACTTC. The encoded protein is CASTGDLPGFKQYF.

The CDR3 loop reads CASSQGIQETQYF. In DNA, the CDR3 is TGTGCCAGCTCACAGGGTATTCAAGAGACCCAGTACTTC. The chain carries TRBV18 and TRBJ2-5; D call uncertain. V lost 4 bases and J lost 2, with 8 bases in between. This CDR3 has 13 amino acids. CDR1 and CDR2 from the germline V gene are KGHSH and LQKENI.

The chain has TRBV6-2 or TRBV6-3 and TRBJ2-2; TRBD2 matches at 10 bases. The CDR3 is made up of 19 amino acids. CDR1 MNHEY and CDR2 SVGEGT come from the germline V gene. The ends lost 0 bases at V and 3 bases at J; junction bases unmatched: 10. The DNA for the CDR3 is TGTGCCAGCAGTTACTCGCAGGGGGTGCTAGCGGGGGACACCGGGGAGCTGTTTTTT. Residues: CASSYSQGVLAGDTGELFF.

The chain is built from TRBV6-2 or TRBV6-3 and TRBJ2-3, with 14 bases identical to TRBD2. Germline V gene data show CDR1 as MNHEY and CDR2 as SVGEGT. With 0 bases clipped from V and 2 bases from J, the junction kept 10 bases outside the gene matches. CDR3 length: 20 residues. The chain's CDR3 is CASSYSSSGLAGVSTDTQYF. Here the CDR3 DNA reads TGTGCCAGCAGTTACTCGAGCTCGGGACTAGCGGGAGTTTCCACAGATACGCAGTATTTT.

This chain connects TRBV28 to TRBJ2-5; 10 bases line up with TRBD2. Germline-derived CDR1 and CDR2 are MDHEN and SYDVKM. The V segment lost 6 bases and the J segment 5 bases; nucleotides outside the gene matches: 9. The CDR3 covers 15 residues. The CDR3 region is CASRPRTSGYETQYF. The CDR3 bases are TGTGCCAGCAGGCCTCGGACTAGCGGATATGAGACCCAGTACTTC.

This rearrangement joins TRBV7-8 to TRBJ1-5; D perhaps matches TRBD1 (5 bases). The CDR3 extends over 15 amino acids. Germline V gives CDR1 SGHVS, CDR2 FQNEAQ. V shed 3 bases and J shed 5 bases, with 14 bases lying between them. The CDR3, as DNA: TGTGCCAGCAGCTTTGACAGAGTCCCTGATCAGCCCCAGCATTTT. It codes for CASSFDRVPDQPQHF.

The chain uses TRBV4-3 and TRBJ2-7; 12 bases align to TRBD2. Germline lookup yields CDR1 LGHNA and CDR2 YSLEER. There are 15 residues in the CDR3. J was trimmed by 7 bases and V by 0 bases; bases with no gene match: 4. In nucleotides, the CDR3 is TGCGCCAGCAGCCAAGAACTAGCGGGGGGTGAAGAGCAGTACTTC. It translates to CASSQELAGGEEQYF.

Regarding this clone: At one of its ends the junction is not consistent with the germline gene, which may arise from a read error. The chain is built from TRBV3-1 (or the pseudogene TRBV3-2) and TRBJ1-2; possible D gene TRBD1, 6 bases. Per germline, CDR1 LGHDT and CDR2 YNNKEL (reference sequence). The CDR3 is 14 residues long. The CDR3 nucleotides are TGTGCCAGCAGTCAAGACCCTCACAGGGATGGCTACACCTTC. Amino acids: CASSQDPHRDGYTF.

CDR3 coding DNA: TGTGCCAGCAGCCAAGATTGGGGGGAGCAGTACTTC. Translated: CASSQDWGEQYF. This chain links TRBV3-1 (or the pseudogene TRBV3-2) with TRBJ2-7; D is tentatively TRBD1 or TRBD2 (5 bases each). The CDR3 totals 12 residues. Germline loops: CDR1 LGHDT, CDR2 YNNKEL (reference sequence). Deletions cut 0 bases from V and 7 bases from J, with 7 bases between.

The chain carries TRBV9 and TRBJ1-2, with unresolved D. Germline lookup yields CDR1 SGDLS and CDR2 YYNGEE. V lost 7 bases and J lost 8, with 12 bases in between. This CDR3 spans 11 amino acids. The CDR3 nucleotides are TGTGCCAGCCCTATACGTGAGGGCTACACCTTC. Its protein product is CASPIREGYTF.

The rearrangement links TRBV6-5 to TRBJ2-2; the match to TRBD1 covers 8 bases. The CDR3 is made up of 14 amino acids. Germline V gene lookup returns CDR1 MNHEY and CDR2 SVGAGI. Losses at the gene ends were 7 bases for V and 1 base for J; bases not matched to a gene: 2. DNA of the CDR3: TGTGCCAGCATAGACAGGGGGAACACCGGGGAGCTGTTTTTT. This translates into CASIDRGNTGELFF.

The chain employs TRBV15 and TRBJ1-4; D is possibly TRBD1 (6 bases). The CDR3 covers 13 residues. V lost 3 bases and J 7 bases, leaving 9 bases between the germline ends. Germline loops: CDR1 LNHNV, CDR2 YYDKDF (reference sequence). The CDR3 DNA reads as TGTGCCACCAGCAGTGACAGGTTTGAAAAACTGTTTTTT. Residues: CATSSDRFEKLFF.

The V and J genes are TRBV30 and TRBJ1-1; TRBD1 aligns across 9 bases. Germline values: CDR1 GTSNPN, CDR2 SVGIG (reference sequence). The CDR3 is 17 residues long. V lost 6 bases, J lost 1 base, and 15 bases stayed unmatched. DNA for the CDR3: TGTGCCTGTAATAATCCCGGGACAGGGTATAAGAACACTGAAGCTTTCTTT. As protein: CACNNPGTGYKNTEAFF.

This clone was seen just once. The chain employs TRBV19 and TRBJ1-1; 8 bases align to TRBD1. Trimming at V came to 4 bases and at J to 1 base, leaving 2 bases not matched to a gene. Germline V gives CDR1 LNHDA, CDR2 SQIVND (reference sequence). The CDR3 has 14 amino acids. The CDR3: CASSRQGWNTEAFF. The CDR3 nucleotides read TGTGCCAGTAGTAGACAGGGGTGGAACACTGAAGCTTTCTTT.

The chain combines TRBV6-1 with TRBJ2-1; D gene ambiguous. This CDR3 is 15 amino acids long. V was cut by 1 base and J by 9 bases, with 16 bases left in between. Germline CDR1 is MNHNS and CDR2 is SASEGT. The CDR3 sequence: CASSEEVYSTPEQFF. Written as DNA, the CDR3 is TGTGCCAGCAGTGAAGAGGTCTATAGTACCCCTGAGCAGTTCTTC.

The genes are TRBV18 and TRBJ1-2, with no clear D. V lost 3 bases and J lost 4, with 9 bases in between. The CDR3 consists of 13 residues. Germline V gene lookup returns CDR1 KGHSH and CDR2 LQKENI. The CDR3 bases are TGTGCCAGCTCACCTGACACTTTCTATGGCTACACCTTC. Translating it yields CASSPDTFYGYTF.

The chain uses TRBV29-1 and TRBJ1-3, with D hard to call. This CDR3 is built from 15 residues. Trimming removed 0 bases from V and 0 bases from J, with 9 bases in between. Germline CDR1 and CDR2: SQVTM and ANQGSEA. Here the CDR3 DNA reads TGCAGCGTTGAAGAAAACAGCTACTCTGGAAACACCATATATTTT. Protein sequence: CSVEENSYSGNTIYF.

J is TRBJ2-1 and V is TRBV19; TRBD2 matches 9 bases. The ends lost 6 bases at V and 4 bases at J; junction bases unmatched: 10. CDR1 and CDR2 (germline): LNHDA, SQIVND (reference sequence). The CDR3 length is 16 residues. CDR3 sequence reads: CASRPEVAGGYNEQFF. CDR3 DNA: TGTGCCAGTAGGCCTGAAGTGGCGGGAGGGTACAATGAGCAGTTCTTC. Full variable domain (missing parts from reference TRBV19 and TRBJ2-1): DGGITQSPKYLFRKEGQNVTLSCEQNLNHDAMYWYRQDPGQGLRLIYYSQIVNDFQKGDIAEGYSVSREKKESFPLTVTSAQKNPTAFYLCASRPEVAGGYNEQFFGPGTRLTVL.

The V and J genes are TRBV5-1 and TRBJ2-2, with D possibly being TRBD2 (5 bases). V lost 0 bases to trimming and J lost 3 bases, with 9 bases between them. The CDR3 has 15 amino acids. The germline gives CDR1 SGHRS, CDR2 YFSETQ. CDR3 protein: CASSLDSGYTGELFF. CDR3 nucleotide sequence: TGCGCCAGCAGCTTGGATTCGGGATACACCGGGGAGCTGTTTTTT. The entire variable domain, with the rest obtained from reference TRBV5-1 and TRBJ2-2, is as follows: KAGVTQTPRYLIKTRGQQVTLSCSPISGHRSVSWYQQTPGQGLQFLFEYFSETQRNKGNFPGRFSGRQFSNSRSEMNVSTLELGDSALYLCASSLDSGYTGELFFGEGSRLTVL.

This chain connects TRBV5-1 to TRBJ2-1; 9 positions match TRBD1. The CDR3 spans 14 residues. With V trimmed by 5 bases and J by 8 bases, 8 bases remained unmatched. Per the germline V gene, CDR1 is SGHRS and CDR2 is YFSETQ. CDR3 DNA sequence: TGCGCCAGCAGTCGCGAAGGGACAGGGTATGAGCAGTTCTTC. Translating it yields CASSREGTGYEQFF.

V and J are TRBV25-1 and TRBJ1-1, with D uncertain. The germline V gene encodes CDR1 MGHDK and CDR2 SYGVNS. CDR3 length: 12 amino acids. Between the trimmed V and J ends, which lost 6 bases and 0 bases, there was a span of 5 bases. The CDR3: CASRTVNTEAFF. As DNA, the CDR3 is TGTGCCAGCAGAACAGTGAACACTGAAGCTTTCTTT. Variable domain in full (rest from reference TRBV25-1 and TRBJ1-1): EADIYQTPRYLVIGTGKKITLECSQTMGHDKMYWYQQDPGMELHLIHYSYGVNSTEKGDLSSESTVSRIRTEHFPLTLESARPSHTSQYLCASRTVNTEAFFGQGTRLTVV.

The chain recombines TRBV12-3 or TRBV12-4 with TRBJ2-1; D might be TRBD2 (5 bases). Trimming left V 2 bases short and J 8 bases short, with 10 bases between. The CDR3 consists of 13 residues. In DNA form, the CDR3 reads TGTGCCAGCAGTTTAAAGAGGGTTGATGAGCAGTTCTTC. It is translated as CASSLKRVDEQFF.

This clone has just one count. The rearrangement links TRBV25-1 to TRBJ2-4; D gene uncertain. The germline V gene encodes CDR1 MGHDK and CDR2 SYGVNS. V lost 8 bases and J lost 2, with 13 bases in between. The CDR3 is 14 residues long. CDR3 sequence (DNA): TGTGCCAGCTCCGGGCTGGGGTCCAAAAACATTCAGTACTTC. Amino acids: CASSGLGSKNIQYF. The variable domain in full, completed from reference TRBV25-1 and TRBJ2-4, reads EADIYQTPRYLVIGTGKKITLECSQTMGHDKMYWYQQDPGMELHLIHYSYGVNSTEKGDLSSESTVSRIRTEHFPLTLESARPSHTSQYLCASSGLGSKNIQYFGAGTRLSVL.